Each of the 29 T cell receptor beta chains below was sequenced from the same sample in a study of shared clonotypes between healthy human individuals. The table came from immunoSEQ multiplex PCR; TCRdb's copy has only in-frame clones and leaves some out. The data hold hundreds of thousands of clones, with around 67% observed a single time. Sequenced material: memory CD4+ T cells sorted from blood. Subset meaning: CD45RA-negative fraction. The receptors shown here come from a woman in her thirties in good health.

DNA of the CDR3: TGCGCCAGCAGCTCTTACTCAGCGAACACTGAAGCTTTCTTT. The encoded protein is CASSSYSANTEAFF. The chain carries TRBV5-1 and TRBJ1-1; D is ambiguous. The germline V and J ends were trimmed by 3 bases and 1 base, with 10 bases remaining between them. The germline gives CDR1 SGHRS, CDR2 YFSETQ. This CDR3 region has 14 residues.

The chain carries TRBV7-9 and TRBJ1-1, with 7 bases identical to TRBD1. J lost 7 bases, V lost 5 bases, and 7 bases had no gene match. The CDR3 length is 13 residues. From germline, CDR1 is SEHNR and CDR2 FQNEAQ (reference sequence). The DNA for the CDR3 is TGTGCCAGCAGCCTACAGGGGCCTAATGAAGCTTTCTTT. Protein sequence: CASSLQGPNEAFF.

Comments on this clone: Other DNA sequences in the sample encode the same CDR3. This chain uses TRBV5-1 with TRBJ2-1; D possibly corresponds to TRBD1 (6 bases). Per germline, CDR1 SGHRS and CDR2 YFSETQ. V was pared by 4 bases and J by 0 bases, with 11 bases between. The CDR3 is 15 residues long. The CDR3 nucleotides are TGCGCCAGCAGCACGGACAGTAGCTCCTACAATGAGCAGTTCTTC. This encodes CASSTDSSSYNEQFF.

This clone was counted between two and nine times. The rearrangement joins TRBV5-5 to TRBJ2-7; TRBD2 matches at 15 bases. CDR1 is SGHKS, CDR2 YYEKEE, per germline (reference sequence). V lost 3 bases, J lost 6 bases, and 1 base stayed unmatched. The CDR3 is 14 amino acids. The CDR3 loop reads CASSWGLAGGEQYF. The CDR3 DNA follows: TGTGCCAGCAGCTGGGGACTAGCGGGAGGCGAGCAGTACTTC.

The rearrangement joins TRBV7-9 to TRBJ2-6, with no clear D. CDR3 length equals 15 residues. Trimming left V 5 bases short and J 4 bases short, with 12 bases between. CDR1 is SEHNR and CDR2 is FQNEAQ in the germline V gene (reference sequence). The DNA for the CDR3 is TGTGCCAGCAGCCTCCGGCAGACCGGGGCCAACGTCCTGACTTTC. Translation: CASSLRQTGANVLTF.

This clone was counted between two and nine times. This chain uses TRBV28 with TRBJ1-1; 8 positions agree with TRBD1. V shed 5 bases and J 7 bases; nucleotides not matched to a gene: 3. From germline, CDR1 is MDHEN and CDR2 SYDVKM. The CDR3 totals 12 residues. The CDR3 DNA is TGTGCCAGCAGTGCCGGACAGGGTGAAGCTTTCTTT. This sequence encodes CASSAGQGEAFF.

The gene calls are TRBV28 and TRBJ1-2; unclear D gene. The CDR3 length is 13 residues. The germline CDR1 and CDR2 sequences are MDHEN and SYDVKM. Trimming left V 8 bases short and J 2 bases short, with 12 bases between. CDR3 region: CASAPGQNYGYTF. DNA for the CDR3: TGTGCCAGCGCCCCGGGCCAGAACTATGGCTACACCTTC.

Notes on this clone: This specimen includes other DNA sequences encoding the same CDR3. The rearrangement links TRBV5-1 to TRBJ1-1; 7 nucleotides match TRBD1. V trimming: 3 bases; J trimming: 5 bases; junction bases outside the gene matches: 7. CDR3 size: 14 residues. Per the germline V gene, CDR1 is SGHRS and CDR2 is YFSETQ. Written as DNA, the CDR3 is TGCGCCAGCAGCTCCCGACAGGGTGGGACTGAAGCTTTCTTT. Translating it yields CASSSRQGGTEAFF.

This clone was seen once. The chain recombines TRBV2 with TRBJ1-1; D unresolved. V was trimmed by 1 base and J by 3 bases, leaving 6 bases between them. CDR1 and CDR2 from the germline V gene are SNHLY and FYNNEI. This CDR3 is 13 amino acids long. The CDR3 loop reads CASSEGTHTEAFF. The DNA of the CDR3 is TGTGCCAGCAGTGAAGGAACACACACTGAAGCTTTCTTT.

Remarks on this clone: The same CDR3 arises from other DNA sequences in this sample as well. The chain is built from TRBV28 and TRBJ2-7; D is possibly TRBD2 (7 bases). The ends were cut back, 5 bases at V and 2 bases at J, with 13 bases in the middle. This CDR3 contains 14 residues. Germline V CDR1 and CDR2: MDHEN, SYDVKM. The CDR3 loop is CASSRGGLTYEQYF. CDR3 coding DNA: TGTGCCAGCAGTCGCGGGGGCTTAACCTACGAGCAGTACTTC.

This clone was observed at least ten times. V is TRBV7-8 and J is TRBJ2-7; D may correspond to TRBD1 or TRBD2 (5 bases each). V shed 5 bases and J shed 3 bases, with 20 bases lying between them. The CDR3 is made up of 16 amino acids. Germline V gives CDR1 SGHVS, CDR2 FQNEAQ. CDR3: CASSPSPGTAFYEQYF. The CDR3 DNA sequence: TGTGCCAGCAGCCCATCCCCCGGGACCGCATTCTACGAGCAGTACTTC. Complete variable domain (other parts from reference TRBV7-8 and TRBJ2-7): GAGVSQSPRYKVAKRGQDVALRCDPISGHVSLFWYQQALGQGPEFLTYFQNEAQLDKSGLPSDRFFAERPEGSVSTLKIQRTQQEDSAVYLCASSPSPGTAFYEQYFGPGTRLTVT.

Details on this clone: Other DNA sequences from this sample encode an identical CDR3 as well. CDR3 nucleotide sequence: TGCGCCAGCAGCTTGGGAAGGGGTCGTGAAAAACTGTTTTTT. It is translated as CASSLGRGREKLFF. The chain combines TRBV5-1 with TRBJ1-4, with D possibly being TRBD1 (5 bases). CDR3 length: 14 residues. Trimming took off 0 bases at V and 7 bases at J, with 10 bases between the two ends. In germline, CDR1 is SGHRS, CDR2 YFSETQ.

The CDR3 DNA reads as TGTGCCAGCAGTTTAGAACTCAATCAGCCCCAGCATTTT. It translates to CASSLELNQPQHF. The chain has TRBV27 and TRBJ1-5; D ambiguous. The V end was cut by 2 bases, the J end by 3 bases, with 5 bases between. Germline loops: CDR1 MNHEY, CDR2 SMNVEV (reference sequence). The length of the CDR3 is 13 residues.

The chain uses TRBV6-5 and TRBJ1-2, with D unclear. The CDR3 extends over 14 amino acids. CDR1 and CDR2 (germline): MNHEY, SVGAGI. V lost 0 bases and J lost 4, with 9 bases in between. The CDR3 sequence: CASSYSVAGYGYTF. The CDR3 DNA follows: TGTGCCAGCAGTTACTCTGTTGCCGGCTATGGCTACACCTTC.

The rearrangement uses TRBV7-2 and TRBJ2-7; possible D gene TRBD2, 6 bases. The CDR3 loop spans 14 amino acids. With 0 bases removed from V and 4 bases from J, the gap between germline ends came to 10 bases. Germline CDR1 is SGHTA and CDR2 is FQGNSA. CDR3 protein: CASSLAGSQYEQYF. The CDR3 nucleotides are TGTGCCAGCAGCTTAGCCGGGAGCCAATACGAGCAGTACTTC.

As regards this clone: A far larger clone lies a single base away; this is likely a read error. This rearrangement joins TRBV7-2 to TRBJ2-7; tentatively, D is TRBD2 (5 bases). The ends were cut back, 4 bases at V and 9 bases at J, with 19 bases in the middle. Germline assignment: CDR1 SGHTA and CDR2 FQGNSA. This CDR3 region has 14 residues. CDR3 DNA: TGTGCCAGCAGCTCCCCCCCAAGTGCCGGGGTGCAGTACTTC. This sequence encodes CASSSPPSAGVQYF.

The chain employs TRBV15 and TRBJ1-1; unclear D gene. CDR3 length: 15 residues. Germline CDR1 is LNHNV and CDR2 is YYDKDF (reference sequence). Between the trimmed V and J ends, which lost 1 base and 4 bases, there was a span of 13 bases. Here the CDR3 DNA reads TGTGCCACCAGCAGAGGGGTAGGGTTGGCCACTGAAGCTTTCTTT. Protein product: CATSRGVGLATEAFF. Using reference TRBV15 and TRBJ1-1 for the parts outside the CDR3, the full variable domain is DAMVIQNPRYQVTQFGKPVTLSCSQTLNHNVMYWYQQKSSQAPKLLFHYYDKDFNNEADTPDNFQSRRPNTSFCFLDIRSPGLGDTAMYLCATSRGVGLATEAFFGQGTRLTVV.

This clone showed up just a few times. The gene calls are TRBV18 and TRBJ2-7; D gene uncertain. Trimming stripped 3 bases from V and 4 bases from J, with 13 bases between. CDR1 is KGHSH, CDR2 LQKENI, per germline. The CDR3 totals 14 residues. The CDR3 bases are TGTGCCAGCTCACCGGCCTCCGTCGGGTACGAGCAGTACTTC. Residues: CASSPASVGYEQYF.

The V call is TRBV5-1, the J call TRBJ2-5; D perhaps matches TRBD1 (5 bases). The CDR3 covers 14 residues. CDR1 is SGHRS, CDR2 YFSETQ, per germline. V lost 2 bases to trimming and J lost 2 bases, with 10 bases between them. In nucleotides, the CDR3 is TGCGCCAGCAGCTTTAACCAGGGACAAGAGACCCAGTACTTC. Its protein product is CASSFNQGQETQYF.

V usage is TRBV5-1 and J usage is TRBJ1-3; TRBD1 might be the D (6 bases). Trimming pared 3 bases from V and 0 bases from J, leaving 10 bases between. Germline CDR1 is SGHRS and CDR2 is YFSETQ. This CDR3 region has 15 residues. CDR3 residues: CASSWTANSGNTIYF. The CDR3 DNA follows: TGCGCCAGCAGCTGGACAGCAAACTCTGGAAACACCATATATTTT.

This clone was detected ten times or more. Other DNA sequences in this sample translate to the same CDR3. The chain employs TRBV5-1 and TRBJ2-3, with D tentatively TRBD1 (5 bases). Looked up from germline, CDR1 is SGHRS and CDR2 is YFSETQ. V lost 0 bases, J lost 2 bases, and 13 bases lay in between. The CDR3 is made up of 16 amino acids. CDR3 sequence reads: CASSLAQGPPTDTQYF. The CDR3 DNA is TGCGCCAGCAGCTTGGCCCAGGGCCCCCCCACAGATACGCAGTATTTT. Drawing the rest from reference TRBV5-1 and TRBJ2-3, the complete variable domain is KAGVTQTPRYLIKTRGQQVTLSCSPISGHRSVSWYQQTPGQGLQFLFEYFSETQRNKGNFPGRFSGRQFSNSRSEMNVSTLELGDSALYLCASSLAQGPPTDTQYFGPGTRLTVL.

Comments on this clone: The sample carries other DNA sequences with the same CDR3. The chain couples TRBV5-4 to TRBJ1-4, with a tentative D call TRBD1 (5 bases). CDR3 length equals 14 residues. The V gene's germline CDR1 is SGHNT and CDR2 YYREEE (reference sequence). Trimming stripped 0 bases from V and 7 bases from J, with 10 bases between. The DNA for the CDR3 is TGTGCCAGCAGCTTGGGGGGGGTCGGTGAAAAACTGTTTTTT. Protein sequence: CASSLGGVGEKLFF. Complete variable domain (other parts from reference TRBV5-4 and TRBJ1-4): ETGVTQSPTHLIKTRGQQVTLRCSSQSGHNTVSWYQQALGQGPQFIFQYYREEENGRGNFPPRFSGLQFPNYSSELNVNALELDDSALYLCASSLGGVGEKLFFGSGTQLSVL.

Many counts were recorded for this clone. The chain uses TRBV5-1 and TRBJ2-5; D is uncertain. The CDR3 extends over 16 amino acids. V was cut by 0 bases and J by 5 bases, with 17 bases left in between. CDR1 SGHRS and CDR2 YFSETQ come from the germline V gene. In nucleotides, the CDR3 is TGCGCCAGCAGCTTGGGATTAGGGCAGCTCGGGGAGACCCAGTACTTC. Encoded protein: CASSLGLGQLGETQYF. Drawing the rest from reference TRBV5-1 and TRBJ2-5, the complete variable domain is KAGVTQTPRYLIKTRGQQVTLSCSPISGHRSVSWYQQTPGQGLQFLFEYFSETQRNKGNFPGRFSGRQFSNSRSEMNVSTLELGDSALYLCASSLGLGQLGETQYFGPGTRLLVL.

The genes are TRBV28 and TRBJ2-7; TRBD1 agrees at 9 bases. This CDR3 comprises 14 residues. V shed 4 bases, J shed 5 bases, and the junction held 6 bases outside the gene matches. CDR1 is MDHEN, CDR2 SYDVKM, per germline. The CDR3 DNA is TGTGCCAGCAGTTGGGGACAGGGTGAGAACGAGCAGTACTTC. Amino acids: CASSWGQGENEQYF.

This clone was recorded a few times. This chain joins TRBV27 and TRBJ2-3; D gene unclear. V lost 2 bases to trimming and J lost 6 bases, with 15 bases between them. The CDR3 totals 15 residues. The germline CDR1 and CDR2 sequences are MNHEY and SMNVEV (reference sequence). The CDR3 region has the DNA TGTGCCAGCAGTTTAACATACGACTCGACGGATACGCAGTATTTT. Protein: CASSLTYDSTDTQYF.

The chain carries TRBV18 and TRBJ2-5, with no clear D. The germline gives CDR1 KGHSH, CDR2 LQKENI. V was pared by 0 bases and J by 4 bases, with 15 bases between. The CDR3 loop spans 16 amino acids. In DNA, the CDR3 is TGTGCCAGCTCACCACCGTTGGTTCGAGCCGTAGAGACCCAGTACTTC. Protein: CASSPPLVRAVETQYF.

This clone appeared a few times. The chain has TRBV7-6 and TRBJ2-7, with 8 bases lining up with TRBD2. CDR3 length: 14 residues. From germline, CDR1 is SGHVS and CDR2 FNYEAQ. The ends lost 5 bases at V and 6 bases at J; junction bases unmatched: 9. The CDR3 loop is CASSPRGGQSEQYF. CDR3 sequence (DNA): TGTGCCAGCAGCCCCCGGGGGGGGCAGAGCGAGCAGTACTTC.

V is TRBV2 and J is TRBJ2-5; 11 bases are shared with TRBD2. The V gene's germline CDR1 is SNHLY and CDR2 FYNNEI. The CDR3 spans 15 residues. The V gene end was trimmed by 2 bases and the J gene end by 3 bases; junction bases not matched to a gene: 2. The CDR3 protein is CASSEMTSGKETQYF. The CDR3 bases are TGTGCCAGCAGTGAAATGACTAGCGGGAAAGAGACCCAGTACTTC.

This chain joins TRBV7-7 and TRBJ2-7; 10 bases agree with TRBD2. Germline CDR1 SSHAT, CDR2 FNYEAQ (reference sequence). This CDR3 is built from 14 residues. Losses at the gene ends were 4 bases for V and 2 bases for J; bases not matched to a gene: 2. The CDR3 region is CASSSGLAPYEQYF. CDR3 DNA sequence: TGTGCCAGCAGCTCGGGACTAGCGCCCTACGAGCAGTACTTC.